This paragraph covers one T cell receptor (beta chain) sequence. This sample stems from a study of identical twins. This CDR3 contains 16 residues. Trimming removed 2 bases at V and 2 bases at J, with 16 bases between. Germline loops: CDR1 SGHAT, CDR2 FQNNGV. Via MiXCR, TCRdb re-called the 5' RACE reads, giving one row per CDR3 protein. The data hold fewer than 900,000 distinct CDR3 sequences, with roughly 18% observed a single time. These sequences were also reported in another study, on T cells expressing NK-cell markers.

The sample was PBMCs. The gene calls are TRBV11-2 and TRBJ2-7; D is perhaps TRBD1 (6 bases). The clonotype originates from a woman younger than 30 in good health. The CDR3 spells CASSLMQPGQTYEQYF. The CDR3 DNA reads TGTGCCAGCAGCTTAATGCAGCCGGGACAAACCTACGAGCAGTACTTC.